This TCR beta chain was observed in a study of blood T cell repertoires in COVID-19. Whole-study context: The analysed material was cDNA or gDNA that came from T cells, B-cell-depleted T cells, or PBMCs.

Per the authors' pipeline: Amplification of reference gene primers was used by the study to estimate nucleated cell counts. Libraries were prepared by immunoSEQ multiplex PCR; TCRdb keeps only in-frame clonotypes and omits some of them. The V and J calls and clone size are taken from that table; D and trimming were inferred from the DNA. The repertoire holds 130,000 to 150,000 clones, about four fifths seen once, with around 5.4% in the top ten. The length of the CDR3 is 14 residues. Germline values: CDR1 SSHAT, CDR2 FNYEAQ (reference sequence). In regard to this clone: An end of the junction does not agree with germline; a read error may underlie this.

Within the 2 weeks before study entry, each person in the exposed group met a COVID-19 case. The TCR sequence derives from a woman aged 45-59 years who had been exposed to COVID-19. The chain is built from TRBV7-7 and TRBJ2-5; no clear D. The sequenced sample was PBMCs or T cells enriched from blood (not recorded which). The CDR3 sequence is CASSLGPLVETQYF. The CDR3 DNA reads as TGTGCTAGCAGCTTAGGCCCGCTAGTCGAGACCCAGTACTTC. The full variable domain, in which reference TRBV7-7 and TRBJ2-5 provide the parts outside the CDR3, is GAGVSQSPRYKVTKRGQDVTLRCDPISSHATLYWYQQALGQGPEFLTYFNYEAQPDKSGLPSDRFSAERPEGSISTLTIQRTEQRDSAMYRCASSLGPLVETQYFGPGTRLLVL.